A single sample is the source of the 11 T cell receptor beta chains below, sequenced in a study of regulatory T cells in long-lasting Graves disease. Time point in this sample: persistent/refractory GD, antithyroid drugs over 5 years with positive TRAb. Making the TCR library involved RNA that had been extracted from PBMCs. According to the study, TCR beta libraries were built with iRepertoire HTBI primers and CDR3-region Arm-PCR. MiXCR was run by TCRdb on the multiplex PCR reads, yielding one entry per CDR3 protein. The sample consists of over 450,000 distinct CDR3 sequences, 20% to 25% of them appearing once. The specimen was peripheral blood mononuclear cells (PBMCs), collected when the disease was refractory, from a patient treated with antithyroid drugs. Receptors were obtained from a female donor with Graves disease.

This chain uses TRBV28 with TRBJ2-2; D unresolved. The germline gives CDR1 MDHEN, CDR2 SYDVKM. V gave up 5 bases and J gave up 7 bases, with 11 bases separating them. This CDR3 contains 13 residues. As DNA, the CDR3 is TGTGCCAGCAGTCTCCCGGTAGGCGGGGAGCTGTTTTTT. Translation: CASSLPVGGELFF.

This clonotype was counted at least ten times. The chain links TRBV28 to TRBJ2-7, with TRBD1 identical over 10 bases. Trimming removed 7 bases from V and 4 bases from J; junction bases left unmatched: 10. The CDR3 has 15 amino acids. Germline loops: CDR1 MDHEN, CDR2 SYDVKM. CDR3 region: CASTPGTGDGYEQYF. The CDR3 coding sequence is TGTGCCAGCACACCCGGGACAGGGGATGGTTACGAGCAGTACTTC.

This chain connects TRBV11-2 to TRBJ2-7; D not resolved. With 5 bases removed from V and 5 bases from J, the gap between germline ends came to 25 bases. The CDR3 spans 17 residues. Per the germline V gene, CDR1 is SGHAT and CDR2 is FQNNGV. CDR3: CASSQDRTAVQGHEQYF. CDR3 bases: TGTGCCAGCAGCCAAGATCGGACGGCGGTCCAAGGGCACGAGCAGTACTTC.

This clonotype was counted ten times or more. This chain joins TRBV20-1 and TRBJ2-7, with D perhaps matching TRBD2 (5 bases). V was shortened by 0 bases and J by 2 bases, with 11 bases between the two germline ends. Germline V gives CDR1 DFQATT, CDR2 SNEGSKA (reference sequence). This CDR3 region has 14 residues. DNA for the CDR3: TGCAGTGCTAGAGATGTGAGAGGGCCCTACGAGCAGTACTTC. Translated, it gives CSARDVRGPYEQYF.

Many counts were recorded for this clonotype. The J gene is TRBJ1-4, the V gene TRBV11-2; D is undetermined. The CDR3 loop spans 14 amino acids. V was shortened by 3 bases and J by 4 bases, with 9 bases between the two germline ends. CDR1 and CDR2 from the germline V gene are SGHAT and FQNNGV. CDR3 in amino acids: CASSFTTDNEKLFF. The CDR3 region has the DNA TGTGCCAGCAGCTTTACTACAGATAATGAAAAACTGTTTTTT.

This clonotype occurred many times. The V call is TRBV7-9, the J call TRBJ1-2; no reliable D call. The V end was cut by 1 base, the J end by 3 bases, with 12 bases between. CDR3 size: 15 residues. CDR1 and CDR2 from the germline V gene are SEHNR and FQNEAQ (reference sequence). DNA for the CDR3: TGTGCCAGCAGCTTAGGTTCGGAGGGTTACTATGGCTACACCTTC. It is translated as CASSLGSEGYYGYTF.

This clonotype occurred many times. The chain is built from TRBV11-3 and TRBJ2-5, with a tentative D call TRBD2 (7 bases). The CDR3 is made up of 14 amino acids. Germline-derived CDR1 and CDR2 are SGHNT and YENEEA. Trimming removed 0 bases at V and 7 bases at J, with 12 bases between. CDR3 sequence (DNA): TGTGCCAGCAGCTTAGATCAAAGGGGGGGGACCCAGTACTTC. Translated: CASSLDQRGGTQYF.

In DNA, the CDR3 is TGCAGCGGTAGCGGGGGGCCCCAAGAGACCCAGTACTTC. This encodes CSGSGGPQETQYF. The genes are TRBV29-1 and TRBJ2-5; TRBD2 aligns across 10 bases. The CDR3 loop spans 13 amino acids. Germline CDR1 and CDR2: SQVTM and ANQGSEA. The J segment lost 1 base and the V segment lost 7 bases, leaving 3 bases of the junction unmatched.

This clonotype has a count of ten or more. The chain joins TRBV13 to TRBJ2-7, with TRBD1 identical over 8 bases. With V trimmed by 0 bases and J by 2 bases, 6 bases remained unmatched. The CDR3 has 16 amino acids. Germline lookup yields CDR1 PRHDT and CDR2 FYEKMQ (reference sequence). This chain's CDR3 is CASSLGIGTGTYEQYF. The CDR3 coding sequence is TGTGCCAGCAGCTTAGGCATCGGGACAGGTACCTACGAGCAGTACTTC.

This chain uses TRBV7-2 with TRBJ1-5, with TRBD1 matching 9 bases. This CDR3 spans 15 amino acids. Germline lookup yields CDR1 SGHTA and CDR2 FQGNSA. V trimming: 5 bases; J trimming: 4 bases; junction bases outside the gene matches: 6. The CDR3 is CASSPWTGENQPQHF. The CDR3 DNA follows: TGTGCCAGCAGCCCATGGACAGGGGAGAATCAGCCCCAGCATTTT.

In this sample, this clonotype turned up many times. The V gene is TRBV10-3, the J gene TRBJ1-1; maybe TRBD1 (5 bases). With 7 bases removed from V and 5 bases from J, the gap between germline ends came to 14 bases. Germline V gene lookup returns CDR1 ENHRY and CDR2 SYGVKD. This CDR3 is built from 13 residues. The CDR3 sequence: CAIISEGRTEAFF. DNA for the CDR3: TGTGCCATCATTTCCGAGGGGCGGACTGAAGCTTTCTTT.